These T cell receptor beta chains were read from a single sample in a study of cytotoxic CD8 clonotypes in ibrutinib-treated CLL. Measured with immunoSEQ multiplex PCR; TCRdb has only the in-frame clones, and not every one. The sample shows about 130,000 clones, 70% to 90% of them seen only once. The source material was PBMCs, sampled after 24 months of ibrutinib treatment. Source of these receptors: a human donor with chronic lymphocytic leukemia. The CDR3 runs from the conserved cysteine through the conserved F or W. Each record gives: J gene, D gene, V gene, clone size, CDR3 protein, CDR3 DNA. The D gene is left open where the match is weak. Some rows have no size entry. The others give once, few or many, or a class for an expanded clone.

j_gene: TRBJ2-1
d_gene: TRBD1
v_gene: TRBV4-2
abundance: .
CDR3aa: CASSQVGTAHNEQFF
CDR3nt: TGTGCCAGCAGCCAGGTCGGGACAGCACACAATGAGCAGTTCTTC

j_gene: TRBJ2-3
d_gene: TRBD2
v_gene: TRBV5-1
abundance: .
CDR3aa: CASTTSFTDTQYF
CDR3nt: TGCGCCAGCACGACTAGCTTCACAGATACGCAGTATTTT

j_gene: TRBJ1-2
d_gene: .
v_gene: TRBV29-1
abundance: medium-sized
CDR3aa: CSVDRGLGYTF
CDR3nt: TGCAGCGTTGATAGAGGTCTCGGCTACACCTTC

j_gene: TRBJ2-2
d_gene: TRBD2
v_gene: TRBV5-8
abundance: .
CDR3aa: CASSPGLAGGPDGELFF
CDR3nt: TGTGCCAGCAGCCCGGGACTAGCGGGAGGGCCGGACGGGGAGCTGTTTTTT

j_gene: TRBJ2-1
d_gene: TRBD1
v_gene: TRBV5-4
abundance: .
CDR3aa: CASSSNIRTGRSYNEQFF
CDR3nt: TGTGCCAGCAGCTCCAATATAAGGACAGGGCGCTCCTACAATGAGCAGTTCTTC

j_gene: TRBJ2-1
d_gene: .
v_gene: TRBV5-1
abundance: few
CDR3aa: CASSLGSGNEQFF
CDR3nt: TGCGCCAGCAGCTTGGGGAGCGGCAATGAGCAGTTCTTC

j_gene: TRBJ2-2
d_gene: .
v_gene: TRBV7-6
abundance: once
CDR3aa: CASSLGQSTGELFF
CDR3nt: TGTGCCAGCAGCTTAGGTCAATCCACCGGGGAGCTGTTTTTT

j_gene: TRBJ1-4
d_gene: .
v_gene: TRBV7-8
abundance: .
CDR3aa: CASSFRPEKLFF
CDR3nt: TGTGCCAGCAGCTTCCGGCCTGAAAAACTGTTTTTT

j_gene: TRBJ2-2
d_gene: TRBD1
v_gene: TRBV9
abundance: .
CDR3aa: CASSAGQGGTGELFF
CDR3nt: TGTGCCAGCAGCGCGGGACAGGGAGGCACCGGGGAGCTGTTTTTT

j_gene: TRBJ1-4
d_gene: .
v_gene: TRBV2
abundance: .
CDR3aa: CASSEALRGRGEKLFF
CDR3nt: TGTGCCAGCAGTGAAGCGCTTCGGGGCAGAGGGGAAAAACTGTTTTTT

j_gene: TRBJ2-3
d_gene: .
v_gene: TRBV28
abundance: .
CDR3aa: CASSVPGETDTQYF
CDR3nt: TGTGCCAGCAGTGTGCCCGGGGAGACAGATACGCAGTATTTT

j_gene: TRBJ1-4
d_gene: .
v_gene: TRBV20-1
abundance: .
CDR3aa: CSANQVGKLFF
CDR3nt: TGCAGTGCTAATCAAGTTGGAAAACTGTTTTTT

j_gene: TRBJ2-7
d_gene: .
v_gene: TRBV11-2
abundance: .
CDR3aa: CASSLDLGSSYEQYF
CDR3nt: TGTGCCAGCAGCTTAGATCTGGGCAGTTCCTACGAGCAGTACTTC

j_gene: TRBJ2-2
d_gene: .
v_gene: TRBV2
abundance: .
CDR3aa: CASSVGGTPGTGELFF
CDR3nt: TGTGCCAGCAGTGTAGGGGGGACCCCAGGGACCGGGGAGCTGTTTTTT

j_gene: TRBJ2-3
d_gene: .
v_gene: TRBV5-4
abundance: .
CDR3aa: CASSLGRAGSTDTQYF
CDR3nt: TGTGCCAGCAGCTTAGGACGCGCTGGTAGCACAGATACGCAGTATTTT

j_gene: TRBJ2-7
d_gene: .
v_gene: TRBV27
abundance: few
CDR3aa: CASSFNFDGPYEQYF
CDR3nt: TGTGCCAGCAGCTTTAATTTCGACGGACCCTACGAGCAGTACTTC

j_gene: TRBJ2-5
d_gene: .
v_gene: TRBV28
abundance: .
CDR3aa: CASSLPSIYQETQYF
CDR3nt: TGTGCCAGCAGTTTACCCAGCATATACCAAGAGACCCAGTACTTC

j_gene: TRBJ2-7
d_gene: .
v_gene: TRBV18
abundance: .
CDR3aa: CASSPNTGSRADEQYF
CDR3nt: TGTGCCAGCTCACCCAACACGGGGAGCCGGGCGGACGAGCAGTACTTC

j_gene: TRBJ2-1
d_gene: .
v_gene: TRBV5-5
abundance: once
CDR3aa: CAGRRARAPNEQFF
CDR3nt: TGTGCCGGCAGAAGGGCCAGAGCCCCCAATGAGCAGTTCTTC

j_gene: TRBJ1-5
d_gene: .
v_gene: TRBV5-1
abundance: .
CDR3aa: CASSLGEWGADQPQHF
CDR3nt: TGCGCCAGCAGCTTGGGAGAGTGGGGGGCGGATCAGCCCCAGCATTTT

j_gene: TRBJ1-5
d_gene: .
v_gene: TRBV4-3
abundance: few
CDR3aa: CASSQDPWDQPQHF
CDR3nt: TGCGCCAGCAGCCAAGATCCCTGGGATCAGCCCCAGCATTTT

j_gene: TRBJ2-4
d_gene: .
v_gene: TRBV7-9
abundance: .
CDR3aa: CASSSSRGGKNIQYF
CDR3nt: TGTGCCAGCAGCTCCTCTCGGGGTGGCAAAAACATTCAGTACTTC

j_gene: TRBJ1-1
d_gene: TRBD1
v_gene: TRBV4-3
abundance: .
CDR3aa: CASSQATGTEAFF
CDR3nt: TGCGCCAGCAGCCAAGCGACAGGGACTGAAGCTTTCTTT

j_gene: TRBJ2-7
d_gene: TRBD1
v_gene: TRBV4-2
abundance: .
CDR3aa: CASSQGLSRDRGGIRHEQYF
CDR3nt: TGTGCCAGCAGCCAAGGCCTTTCCCGGGACAGGGGTGGAATAAGGCACGAGCAGTACTTC

j_gene: TRBJ2-7
d_gene: TRBD2
v_gene: TRBV19
abundance: .
CDR3aa: CASKGLAGPLASYEQYF
CDR3nt: TGTGCCAGTAAAGGGCTAGCGGGGCCCCTTGCGTCCTACGAGCAGTACTTC

j_gene: TRBJ2-6
d_gene: .
v_gene: TRBV7-9
abundance: once
CDR3aa: CASSTPPGTFANVLTF
CDR3nt: TGTGCCAGCAGCACCCCTCCCGGGACGTTCGCCAACGTCCTGACTTTC

j_gene: TRBJ1-2
d_gene: .
v_gene: TRBV28
abundance: .
CDR3aa: CASTRGGTMYGYTF
CDR3nt: TGTGCCAGCACCCGGGGGGGGACAATGTATGGCTACACCTTC

j_gene: TRBJ2-1
d_gene: TRBD1
v_gene: TRBV19
abundance: .
CDR3aa: CASSILTGTGGINEQFF
CDR3nt: TGTGCCAGTAGTATCCTAACCGGGACAGGGGGCATCAATGAGCAGTTCTTC

j_gene: TRBJ2-7
d_gene: TRBD1
v_gene: TRBV28
abundance: once
CDR3aa: CASSSGQGNYEQYF
CDR3nt: TGTGCCAGCAGTTCGGGACAGGGGAACTACGAGCAGTACTTC

j_gene: TRBJ1-4
d_gene: .
v_gene: TRBV7-2
abundance: .
CDR3aa: CASSRNQGTNEKLFF
CDR3nt: TGTGCCAGCAGTCGAAATCAGGGGACTAATGAAAAACTGTTTTTT

j_gene: TRBJ2-7
d_gene: .
v_gene: TRBV6-1
abundance: .
CDR3aa: CASSATFSGSYEQYF
CDR3nt: TGTGCCAGCAGCGCCACGTTTTCCGGCTCCTACGAGCAGTACTTC

j_gene: TRBJ1-2
d_gene: .
v_gene: TRBV6-5
abundance: .
CDR3aa: CASSYLTSSNYGYTF
CDR3nt: TGTGCCAGCAGTTATCTAACGAGTTCCAACTATGGCTACACCTTC

j_gene: TRBJ2-5
d_gene: TRBD2
v_gene: TRBV10-3
abundance: .
CDR3aa: CAISASGQETQYF
CDR3nt: TGTGCCATCAGTGCTAGCGGCCAAGAGACCCAGTACTTC

j_gene: TRBJ2-3
d_gene: .
v_gene: TRBV6-5
abundance: .
CDR3aa: CASRDLGSSPDTQYF
CDR3nt: TGTGCCAGCAGAGATTTGGGGTCGAGTCCAGATACGCAGTATTTT

j_gene: TRBJ2-7
d_gene: TRBD1
v_gene: TRBV28
abundance: .
CDR3aa: CASSLLGRTDRGLLYEQYF
CDR3nt: TGTGCCAGCAGTTTATTAGGGAGAACGGACAGGGGCCTTCTCTACGAGCAGTACTTC

j_gene: TRBJ1-2
d_gene: TRBD1
v_gene: TRBV7-9
abundance: .
CDR3aa: CASSPQGQGKFGYTF
CDR3nt: TGTGCCAGCAGCCCGCAGGGACAGGGGAAATTTGGCTACACCTTC

j_gene: TRBJ2-1
d_gene: TRBD2
v_gene: TRBV7-2
abundance: .
CDR3aa: CASSMSGRYRNEQFF
CDR3nt: TGTGCCAGCAGCATGAGCGGGAGATATAGGAATGAGCAGTTCTTC

j_gene: TRBJ2-7
d_gene: TRBD2
v_gene: TRBV7-2
abundance: .
CDR3aa: CASSLFASGGYEQYF
CDR3nt: TGTGCCAGCAGCTTATTTGCTAGCGGGGGTTACGAGCAGTACTTC

j_gene: TRBJ1-6
d_gene: .
v_gene: TRBV27
abundance: few
CDR3aa: CASSSPRALSPLHF
CDR3nt: TGTGCCAGCAGTTCCCCCCGAGCCCTTTCACCCCTCCACTTT

j_gene: TRBJ2-3
d_gene: TRBD1
v_gene: TRBV28
abundance: .
CDR3aa: CASRSGGSRAYTQYF
CDR3nt: TGTGCCAGCCGCTCAGGGGGAAGTAGGGCCTATACGCAGTATTTT

j_gene: TRBJ1-2
d_gene: .
v_gene: TRBV28
abundance: .
CDR3aa: CASRRQRTLHGYTF
CDR3nt: TGTGCCAGCAGGAGACAGCGAACACTCCATGGCTACACCTTC

j_gene: TRBJ1-5
d_gene: .
v_gene: TRBV12-2
abundance: .
CDR3aa: CASRFGVRINQPQHF
CDR3nt: TGTGCAAGTCGCTTCGGTGTTAGGATCAATCAGCCCCAGCATTTT

j_gene: TRBJ1-1
d_gene: TRBD1
v_gene: TRBV2
abundance: once
CDR3aa: CASEQGLNTEAFF
CDR3nt: TGTGCCAGCGAACAGGGGTTGAACACTGAAGCTTTCTTT

j_gene: TRBJ1-5
d_gene: TRBD1
v_gene: TRBV19
abundance: .
CDR3aa: CATRTGGSNQPQHF
CDR3nt: TGTGCCACGCGGACAGGGGGAAGCAATCAGCCCCAGCATTTT

j_gene: TRBJ1-3
d_gene: .
v_gene: TRBV6-5
abundance: .
CDR3aa: CASSYQATPSGNTIYF
CDR3nt: TGTGCCAGCAGTTACCAGGCAACTCCCTCTGGAAACACCATATATTTT

j_gene: TRBJ2-1
d_gene: .
v_gene: TRBV5-1
abundance: .
CDR3aa: CASSLQLVTYNEQFF
CDR3nt: TGCGCCAGCAGCTTGCAACTGGTCACCTACAATGAGCAGTTCTTC

j_gene: TRBJ1-4
d_gene: .
v_gene: TRBV29-1
abundance: .
CDR3aa: CSVVENEKLFF
CDR3nt: TGCAGCGTTGTCGAGAATGAAAAACTGTTTTTT

j_gene: TRBJ2-3
d_gene: .
v_gene: TRBV6-4
abundance: .
CDR3aa: CASSDSGGPDTQYF
CDR3nt: TGTGCCAGCAGTGACTCGGGGGGGCCAGATACGCAGTATTTT

j_gene: TRBJ2-3
d_gene: .
v_gene: TRBV4-1
abundance: .
CDR3aa: CASSYPGGPDTQYF
CDR3nt: TGCGCCAGCAGCTACCCCGGCGGCCCCGATACGCAGTATTTT

j_gene: TRBJ2-7
d_gene: .
v_gene: TRBV11-2
abundance: .
CDR3aa: CASSSDGGPPYEQYF
CDR3nt: TGTGCCAGCAGCTCAGATGGGGGGCCACCCTACGAGCAGTACTTC

j_gene: TRBJ2-7
d_gene: TRBD1
v_gene: TRBV27
abundance: .
CDR3aa: CASSPTPGQGDYEQYF
CDR3nt: TGTGCCAGCAGTCCTACGCCGGGACAGGGGGACTACGAGCAGTACTTC

j_gene: TRBJ1-2
d_gene: TRBD1
v_gene: TRBV6-5
abundance: .
CDR3aa: CASTGTGDGGYTF
CDR3nt: TGTGCCAGCACCGGGACAGGGGACGGAGGCTACACCTTC